Listed here are 24 T cell receptor beta chains from one sample, sequenced in a study of T cell responses to AZD1222 COVID-19 vaccine. TCRdb's copy holds only in-frame clones and misses some; the assay was immunoSEQ multiplex PCR. The sample has more than 150,000 clones; 90% are singletons. The specimen was peripheral blood, collected on day 0 of AZD1222 vaccination. These receptors all stem from an adult in good health.

This chain links TRBV25-1 with TRBJ2-5; D remains unclear. The CDR3 has 16 residues. Trimming stripped 1 base from V and 2 bases from J, with 14 bases between. CDR1 and CDR2 (germline): MGHDK, SYGVNS. The DNA of the CDR3 is TGTGCCAGCAGTGAATTTCGAGTGGCTACTCAAGAGACCCAGTACTTC. Its translation is CASSEFRVATQETQYF. Full variable domain (rest looked up from reference TRBV25-1 and TRBJ2-5): EADIYQTPRYLVIGTGKKITLECSQTMGHDKMYWYQQDPGMELHLIHYSYGVNSTEKGDLSSESTVSRIRTEHFPLTLESARPSHTSQYLCASSEFRVATQETQYFGPGTRLLVL.

The rearrangement uses TRBV5-6 and TRBJ2-7, with no clear D. This CDR3 has 15 amino acids. Germline V CDR1 and CDR2: SGHDT, YYEEEE. The V gene lost 4 bases and the J gene lost 2 bases, with 16 bases spanning the gap. The CDR3 here is CASSGVKVSTYEQYF. CDR3 nucleotides: TGTGCCAGCAGCGGTGTTAAGGTCAGTACCTACGAGCAGTACTTC.

The chain couples TRBV29-1 to TRBJ1-3, with TRBD1 matching 8 bases. The CDR3 has 14 residues. Germline V gives CDR1 SQVTM, CDR2 ANQGSEA. V trimming: 4 bases; J trimming: 2 bases; junction bases outside the gene matches: 4. CDR3 residues: CSVGGQGPGNTIYF. CDR3 DNA sequence: TGCAGCGTTGGAGGACAGGGCCCTGGAAACACCATATATTTT.

The chain couples TRBV27 to TRBJ2-6; TRBD1 agrees at 9 bases. Germline V gene data show CDR1 as MNHEY and CDR2 as SMNVEV (reference sequence). The V and J ends lost 5 bases and 0 bases, in that order; junction bases with no gene match: 2. The CDR3 extends over 16 amino acids. The CDR3 here is CASSMDRGSGANVLTF. For the CDR3, the DNA is TGTGCCAGCAGTATGGACAGGGGCTCTGGGGCCAACGTCCTGACTTTC.

The table lists this clone with a few counts. CDR3 region: CASSTGTVSGNTIYF. The CDR3 DNA sequence: TGCGCCAGCAGCACCGGGACAGTATCTGGAAACACCATATATTTT. The genes are TRBV5-1 and TRBJ1-3; 7 bases line up with TRBD1. The CDR3 extends over 15 amino acids. With V trimmed by 4 bases and J by 1 base, 5 bases remained unmatched. Per germline, CDR1 SGHRS and CDR2 YFSETQ. The entire variable domain, with the rest obtained from reference TRBV5-1 and TRBJ1-3, is as follows: KAGVTQTPRYLIKTRGQQVTLSCSPISGHRSVSWYQQTPGQGLQFLFEYFSETQRNKGNFPGRFSGRQFSNSRSEMNVSTLELGDSALYLCASSTGTVSGNTIYFGEGSWLTVV.

The chain is built from TRBV2 and TRBJ1-2, with 9 nucleotides matching TRBD1. With 6 bases clipped from V and 10 bases from J, the junction kept 15 bases outside the gene matches. CDR1 and CDR2 from the germline V gene are SNHLY and FYNNEI. The CDR3 is 15 residues long. The CDR3 sequence is CASSPISPGTGFYTF. DNA of the CDR3: TGTGCCAGCAGCCCGATATCCCCCGGGACAGGGTTCTACACCTTC.

The chain links TRBV24-1 to TRBJ2-1; 10 bases are a match to TRBD1. Germline CDR1 reads KGHDR; CDR2 reads SFDVKD. V shed 4 bases, J shed 3 bases, and the junction held 5 bases outside the gene matches. The CDR3 totals 16 residues. The CDR3 nucleotides read TGTGCCACCAGTGAGGGGACAGGGGTTATCTACAATGAGCAGTTCTTC. Protein product: CATSEGTGVIYNEQFF.

This clone appeared once. This chain connects TRBV28 to TRBJ2-2, with unresolved D. The V end was cut by 6 bases, the J end by 3 bases, with 14 bases between. Germline values: CDR1 MDHEN, CDR2 SYDVKM. This CDR3 is 15 amino acids long. The CDR3 DNA follows: TGTGCCAGCAGGAAGCTCAAGAGACACACCGGGGAGCTGTTTTTT. Residues: CASRKLKRHTGELFF.

As concerns this clone: One end of the junction is discordant with germline, which a read error may explain. The chain is built from TRBV12-3 or TRBV12-4 and TRBJ1-1; D is perhaps TRBD1 (6 bases). The length of the CDR3 is 13 residues. Here the CDR3 DNA reads TGTGCCAGCAGTTTAGAACGGGACACCGAAGCTTTCTTT. Translating gives CASSLERDTEAFF.

Only one count was recorded for this clone. The chain's CDR3 is CASSINYGYTF. The CDR3 DNA follows: TGTGCCAGCAGCATAAACTATGGCTACACCTTC. The V and J genes are TRBV12-3 or TRBV12-4 and TRBJ1-2; D is undetermined. The CDR3 loop spans 11 amino acids. V was clipped by 6 bases and J by 2 bases, with 4 bases between them.

The V call is TRBV5-1, the J call TRBJ2-7; D unclear. The CDR3 has 13 residues. The germline V gene encodes CDR1 SGHRS and CDR2 YFSETQ. V dropped 4 bases and J dropped 0 bases, with 8 bases sitting between them. CDR3 residues: CASSPGYSYEQYF. In DNA, the CDR3 is TGCGCCAGCAGCCCTGGGTACTCCTACGAGCAGTACTTC. Variable domain in full (rest from reference TRBV5-1 and TRBJ2-7): KAGVTQTPRYLIKTRGQQVTLSCSPISGHRSVSWYQQTPGQGLQFLFEYFSETQRNKGNFPGRFSGRQFSNSRSEMNVSTLELGDSALYLCASSPGYSYEQYFGPGTRLTVT.

The chain links TRBV28 to TRBJ1-6, with D possibly being TRBD1 (6 bases). CDR1 is MDHEN, CDR2 SYDVKM, per germline. V was pared by 5 bases and J by 7 bases, with 9 bases between. The CDR3 length is 13 residues. This CDR3 is CASSPTGNSPLHF. The CDR3 nucleotides read TGTGCCAGCAGTCCTACAGGGAATTCACCCCTCCACTTT.

The rearrangement joins TRBV2 to TRBJ1-6; D unclear. This CDR3 spans 13 amino acids. Germline V gives CDR1 SNHLY, CDR2 FYNNEI. Trimming left V 4 bases short and J 5 bases short, with 6 bases between. The CDR3 DNA is TGTGCCAGCAGTGTTCTGGATAATTCACCCCTCCACTTT. Translation: CASSVLDNSPLHF.

The count of this clone is one. The chain links TRBV18 to TRBJ1-5; D is perhaps TRBD1 (5 bases). Trimming removed 5 bases from V and 2 bases from J, with 16 bases in between. Looked up from germline, CDR1 is KGHSH and CDR2 is LQKENI. CDR3 length equals 16 residues. The CDR3 bases are TGTGCCAGCTCAACGCCGGGGCAGGCTGGCAATCAGCCCCAGCATTTT. It translates to CASSTPGQAGNQPQHF.

This clone was seen repeatedly, ten times or more. This chain joins TRBV3-1 (or the pseudogene TRBV3-2) and TRBJ2-3; 8 bases are shared with TRBD2. The CDR3 totals 16 residues. Trimming cost V 1 base and J 4 bases; bases outside gene matches: 7. Germline V gives CDR1 LGHDT, CDR2 YNNKEL (reference sequence). This CDR3 reads CASSQVMAGGSDTQYF. DNA of the CDR3: TGTGCCAGCAGCCAAGTGATGGCGGGGGGTTCAGATACGCAGTATTTT.

The V call is TRBV29-1, the J call TRBJ1-2; D not resolved. Germline CDR1 is SQVTM and CDR2 is ANQGSEA. Trimming stripped 2 bases from V and 8 bases from J, with 15 bases between. The CDR3 is 13 residues long. This CDR3 reads CSVEPAAAEGYTF. In DNA form, the CDR3 reads TGCAGCGTTGAACCAGCAGCGGCTGAGGGCTACACCTTC.

This chain connects TRBV11-1 to TRBJ1-5; D remains ambiguous. The germline V and J ends were trimmed by 5 bases and 1 base, with 15 bases remaining between them. CDR1 is SGHAT, CDR2 FQDESV, per germline (reference sequence). The CDR3 covers 16 residues. CDR3 sequence: CASSLPTSVSNQPQHF. The CDR3 nucleotides read TGTGCCAGCAGCCTCCCAACTTCCGTGAGCAATCAGCCCCAGCATTTT.

The V call is TRBV7-9, the J call TRBJ1-2, with D unclear. Trimming left V 2 bases short and J 0 bases short, with 10 bases between. Per the germline V gene, CDR1 is SEHNR and CDR2 is FQNEAQ (reference sequence). CDR3 size: 15 residues. The chain's CDR3 is CASSLIEGSNYGYTF. CDR3 DNA: TGTGCCAGCAGCTTAATCGAGGGATCTAACTATGGCTACACCTTC.

The chain combines TRBV3-1 (or the pseudogene TRBV3-2) with TRBJ2-5; 9 bases match TRBD2. The germline gives CDR1 LGHDT, CDR2 YNNKEL (reference sequence). The length of the CDR3 is 18 residues. V gave up 1 base and J gave up 4 bases; unmatched junction bases: 13. The DNA for the CDR3 is TGTGCCAGCAGCCAAGCGAGTCTAGCGGGGACCCTAAGAGAGACCCAGTACTTC. Translating gives CASSQASLAGTLRETQYF.

The chain carries TRBV4-1 and TRBJ2-7; no clear D gene. CDR1 is MGHRA, CDR2 YSYEKL, per germline. CDR3 length: 15 residues. Trimming took off 0 bases at V and 2 bases at J, with 11 bases between the two ends. CDR3 protein: CASSQEVLVTYEQYF. The CDR3 DNA is TGCGCCAGCAGCCAAGAGGTACTGGTAACCTACGAGCAGTACTTC.

V gene TRBV7-2 combines with J gene TRBJ1-1; tentatively, D is TRBD1 (6 bases). From germline, CDR1 is SGHTA and CDR2 FQGNSA. Trimming removed 5 bases from V and 7 bases from J, with 14 bases in between. The CDR3 is made up of 13 amino acids. The CDR3 nucleotides are TGTGCCAGCAGCGCCGCGGGACACAGTGAAGCTTTCTTT. Translation: CASSAAGHSEAFF.

The rearrangement uses TRBV7-9 and TRBJ1-2, with 9 nucleotides matching TRBD1. There are 12 residues in the CDR3. Per germline, CDR1 SEHNR and CDR2 FQNEAQ (reference sequence). The ends lost 4 bases at V and 12 bases at J; junction bases unmatched: 6. DNA for the CDR3: TGTGCCAGCAGCTCCCAGGGACAGGGCCACACCTTC. This gives the protein CASSSQGQGHTF.

The V call is TRBV5-4, the J call TRBJ1-6, with no clear D. This CDR3 region has 14 residues. V lost 3 bases and J 5 bases, leaving 9 bases between the germline ends. Germline loops: CDR1 SGHNT, CDR2 YYREEE (reference sequence). The CDR3 reads CASSSRQNNSPLHF. The CDR3 DNA follows: TGTGCCAGCAGCTCCAGGCAAAATAATTCACCCCTCCACTTT.

This clone has a handful of counts. V usage is TRBV5-6 and J usage is TRBJ2-1; D may be TRBD1 or TRBD2 (6 bases each). The germline gives CDR1 SGHDT, CDR2 YYEEEE. The CDR3 has 15 amino acids. V lost 4 bases and J 7 bases, leaving 18 bases between the germline ends. CDR3: CASSPGALAGNEQFF. CDR3 sequence (DNA): TGTGCCAGCAGCCCGGGGGCCCTGGCGGGTAATGAGCAGTTCTTC.